This passage covers 5 T cell receptor beta chains from one sample sequenced in a study of CD8+ T cells in alopecia areata. Treatment defined: oral pan-JAK inhibitor, 5-10 mg twice daily. cDNA serving as the sequencing template came from extracted, reverse transcribed RNA. Using immunoSEQ multiplex PCR, the repertoire was profiled, and TCRdb retains in-frame clones only, with some absent. Among hundreds of thousands of clones listed, over 45% were seen once. The material was CD4+ T cells sorted from blood, obtained at week 24, from a patient treated with tofacitinib. All receptors derive from a human donor with alopecia areata.

The genes are TRBV10-3 and TRBJ1-5, with 7 bases lining up with TRBD1. Per germline, CDR1 ENHRY and CDR2 SYGVKD. CDR3 length equals 15 residues. V lost 1 base and J lost 4; bases outside the gene matches: 4. The CDR3 is CAISEFSDRNQPQHF. DNA for the CDR3: TGTGCCATCAGTGAGTTTTCGGACAGGAATCAGCCCCAGCATTTT.

V gene TRBV6-5 combines with J gene TRBJ1-5; tentative D call: TRBD1 (6 bases). Germline V gene data show CDR1 as MNHEY and CDR2 as SVGAGI. CDR3 length: 15 residues. V lost 7 bases, J lost 2 bases, and 15 bases lay in between. This chain's CDR3 is CASNPTGPGNQPQHF. DNA for the CDR3: TGTGCCAGCAACCCGACAGGCCCAGGCAATCAGCCCCAGCATTTT.

In DNA, the CDR3 is TGTGCCAGCAGCAAACAGACAGGGGCCAACACTGAAGCTTTCTTT. As protein: CASSKQTGANTEAFF. The chain couples TRBV7-3 to TRBJ1-1; 8 positions match TRBD1. Per the germline V gene, CDR1 is SGHTA and CDR2 is FQGTGA. The CDR3 contains 15 residues. The V segment lost 5 bases and the J segment 2 bases; nucleotides outside the gene matches: 7.

The gene calls are TRBV11-3 and TRBJ1-1, with D unresolved. The CDR3 has 17 amino acids. Trimming removed 1 base at V and 2 bases at J, with 17 bases between. CDR1 is SGHNT and CDR2 is YENEEA in the germline V gene. CDR3 nucleotides: TGTGCCAGCAGCTTAGCCCCCTTTGGCCCTGATAACACTGAAGCTTTCTTT. Translated: CASSLAPFGPDNTEAFF.

The V gene is TRBV30, the J gene TRBJ1-2, with 8 bases fitting TRBD1. The germline V gene encodes CDR1 GTSNPN and CDR2 SVGIG (reference sequence). V lost 4 bases and J lost 5; bases outside the gene matches: 9. The length of the CDR3 is 14 residues. CDR3 loop: CAWNPDRVGYGYTF. The DNA of the CDR3 is TGTGCCTGGAACCCGGACAGGGTGGGGTATGGCTACACCTTC.